This T cell receptor beta chain was recorded in a study of response to subunit inactivated influenza vaccine. Study-wide points: Each seasonal influenza vaccination recruits few new T cells, the authors suggested.

TCRdb re-analysed the RT-PCR reads in MiXCR, keeping a single row per CDR3 protein. The sample has roughly 500,000 distinct CDR3 sequences, more than 15% seen once. This CDR3 comprises 18 residues. Per germline, CDR1 MDHEN and CDR2 SYDVKM. Between the trimmed V and J ends, which lost 2 bases and 1 base, there was a span of 21 bases. This clonotype showed up just a few times. The target antigen is unknown. The material sequenced was CD4+ T cells sorted from PBMCs, taken roughly 24 months after vaccination. This rearrangement joins TRBV28 to TRBJ2-7; D perhaps matches TRBD1 (7 bases). This TCR came from a man in his fifties or sixties who received an inactivated influenza vaccine. CDR3 protein: CASSLPNRGLARSYEQYF. CDR3 nucleotide sequence: TGTGCCAGCAGTTTACCCAACAGGGGCCTAGCGCGTTCCTACGAGCAGTACTTC.